Sequencing of this T cell receptor (beta chain) was carried out in a study of blood T cell repertoires in COVID-19 (TCRdb year 2020). About the full investigation: Samples covering the acute and convalescent phases of COVID-19 were provided by collaborators in the United States, Italy and Spain. The material from the prospective study consisted of cDNA or gDNA derived from T cells, B-cell-depleted T cells, or PBMCs. Deeply sampled blood TCRbeta repertoires from subjects exposed to, actively infected with, or recovered from COVID-19 were included in the dataset. A freely available public database, intended as a resource for researchers studying the immune response to SARS-CoV-2, is where the repertoires were released. The samples were drawn from the first 160 participants of the ongoing ImmuneRACE study and from 950 to 1,500 subjects provided by 6 global collaborators. A de-identified subject ID, COVID-19 status, age in years and sex were almost always included in the sample metadata. Where available, HLA class I and class II types were taken from metadata supplied by the sample provider and were not determined by assay-based typing. The full study reports these points: How much clinical and demographic metadata was included differed by source and by participant, and the metadata was provided uncurated.

The immunoSEQ Assay, a bias-controlled multiplex PCR, was used to amplify TCRbeta CDR3 regions from genomic DNA. Under the source paper's analysis protocol: The number of nucleated cells in each sample was estimated from the amplification of reference gene primers within the assay. To quantify the absolute abundance of each unique TCRbeta CDR3 rearrangement, sequence reads were collapsed and filtered. For each sample, productive Simpson clonality was calculated as the square root of Simpson's diversity index over productive rearrangements. The clones in this table, taken by TCRdb from immuneACCESS, are in-frame only. Not every clone is retained; where verified, under half of the shortfall comes from an unresolved V gene, and the cause of the rest is unknown. The DNA gave D and trimming, while V, J and clone size come from that table. This sample holds 150,000 or so clones; approximately 83% were observed only once. Jointly, the top ten make up approximately 8% of the sample.

This clone appeared a single time. No antigen is known for it. Base qualities are not provided; no much larger clone lies one nucleotide away. In Seattle, one collaborating source enrolled patients while the infection was active and tracked those patients longitudinally over the course of disease. Collaborating institutions collected whole blood in K2EDTA tubes following their own protocols. Collaborator samples were shipped for TCRbeta analysis as frozen whole blood, isolated PBMCs, or DNA extracted from either sample type. CDR1 and CDR2, looked up from the germline V gene (reference sequence), are MNHEY and SMNVEV. V drops 3 bases and J drops 0 bases, leaving 7 bases in between. The CDR3 holds 14 amino acids from the cysteine to the phenylalanine. The sequence is cut down to CDR3 DNA, 42 bases in frame from base 1.

Source material: peripheral blood. The rearranged chain carries TRBV27 and TRBJ2-3; TRBD1 is possibly the D segment (6 matching bases). This TCR derives from a woman in her fifties or sixties with COVID-19, enrolled during active disease. The CDR3 loop reads CASSFGQSTDTQYF. The bases read TGTGCCAGCAGTTTTGGACAGAGCACAGATACGCAGTATTTT.